Below, one T cell receptor beta chain is given with its context. Deletions cut 4 bases from V and 3 bases from J, with 12 bases between. CDR3 length: 14 amino acids. CDR1 MNHNS and CDR2 SASEGT come from the germline V gene. These data come from a study of T cell changes during pregnancy in multiple sclerosis. Sequenced by immunoSEQ multiplex PCR; TCRdb stores in-frame clones only, minus some. The repertoire includes 70,000 to 80,000 clones, roughly 94% of them detected once, and about 0.5% sits in the top ten. The TCR originated in a female donor with multiple sclerosis, enrolled in a pregnancy study. Here the sequenced sample was peripheral blood, taken in the third trimester of pregnancy. The chain is built from TRBV6-1 and TRBJ1-2, with D possibly TRBD1 on 5 matching bases. CDR3 nucleotide sequence: TGTGCCAGCAGTGGATTGACAGCTGACTATGGCTACACCTTC. This translates into CASSGLTADYGYTF.